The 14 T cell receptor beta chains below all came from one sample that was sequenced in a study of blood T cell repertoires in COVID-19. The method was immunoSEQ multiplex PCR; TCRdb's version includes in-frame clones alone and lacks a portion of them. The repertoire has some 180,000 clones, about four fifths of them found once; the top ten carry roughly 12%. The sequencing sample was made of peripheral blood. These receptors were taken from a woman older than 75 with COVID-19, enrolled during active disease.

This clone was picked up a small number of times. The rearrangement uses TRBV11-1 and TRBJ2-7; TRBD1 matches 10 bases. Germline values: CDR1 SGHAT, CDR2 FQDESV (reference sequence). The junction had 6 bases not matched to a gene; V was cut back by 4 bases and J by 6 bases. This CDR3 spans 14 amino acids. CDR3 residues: CASSSRQGASEQYF. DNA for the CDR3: TGTGCCAGCAGCTCAAGACAGGGGGCGAGCGAGCAGTACTTC.

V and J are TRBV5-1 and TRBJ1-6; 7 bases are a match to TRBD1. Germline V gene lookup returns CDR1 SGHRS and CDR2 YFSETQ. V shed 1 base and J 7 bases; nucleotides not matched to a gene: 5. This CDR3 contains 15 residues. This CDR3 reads CASSLSGTVNSPLHF. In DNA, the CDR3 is TGCGCCAGCAGCTTGTCTGGGACAGTAAATTCACCCCTCCACTTT.

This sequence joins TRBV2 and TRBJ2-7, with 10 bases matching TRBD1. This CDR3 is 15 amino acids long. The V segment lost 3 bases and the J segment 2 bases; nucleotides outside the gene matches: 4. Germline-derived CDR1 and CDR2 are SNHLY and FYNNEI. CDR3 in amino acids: CASSDFGTGAYEQYF. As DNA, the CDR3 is TGTGCCAGCAGTGATTTCGGGACAGGGGCCTACGAGCAGTACTTC.

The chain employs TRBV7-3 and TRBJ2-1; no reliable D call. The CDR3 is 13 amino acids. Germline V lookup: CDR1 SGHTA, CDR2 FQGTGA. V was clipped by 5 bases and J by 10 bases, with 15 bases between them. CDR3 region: CASSRNPLEEQFF. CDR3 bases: TGTGCCAGCAGCCGAAATCCCCTTGAGGAGCAGTTCTTC.

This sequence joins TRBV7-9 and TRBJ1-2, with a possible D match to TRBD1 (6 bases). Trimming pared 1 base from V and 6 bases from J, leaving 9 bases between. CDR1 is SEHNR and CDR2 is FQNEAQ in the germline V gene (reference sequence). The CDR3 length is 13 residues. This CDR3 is CASSLGTGNGYTF. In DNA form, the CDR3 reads TGTGCCAGCAGCTTAGGTACAGGGAATGGCTACACCTTC.

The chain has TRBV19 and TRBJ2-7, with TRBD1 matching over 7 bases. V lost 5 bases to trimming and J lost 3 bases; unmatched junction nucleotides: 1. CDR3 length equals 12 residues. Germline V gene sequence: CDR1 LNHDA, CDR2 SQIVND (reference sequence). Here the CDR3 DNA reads TGTGCCAGTAGTCCAGGGGGCTACGAGCAGTACTTC. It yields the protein CASSPGGYEQYF.

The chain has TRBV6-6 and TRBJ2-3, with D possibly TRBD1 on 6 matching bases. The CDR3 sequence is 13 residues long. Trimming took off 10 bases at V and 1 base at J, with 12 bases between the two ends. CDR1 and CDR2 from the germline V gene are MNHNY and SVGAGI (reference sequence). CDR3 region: CAITDSRTDTQYF. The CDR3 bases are TGTGCCATCACGGACAGCCGCACAGATACGCAGTATTTT.

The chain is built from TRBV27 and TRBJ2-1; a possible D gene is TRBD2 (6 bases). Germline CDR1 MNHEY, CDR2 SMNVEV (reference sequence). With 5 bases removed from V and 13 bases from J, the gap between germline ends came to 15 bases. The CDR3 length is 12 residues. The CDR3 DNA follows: TGTGCCAGCAGTCCACCGGGACTCCCTCAGTTCTTC. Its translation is CASSPPGLPQFF.

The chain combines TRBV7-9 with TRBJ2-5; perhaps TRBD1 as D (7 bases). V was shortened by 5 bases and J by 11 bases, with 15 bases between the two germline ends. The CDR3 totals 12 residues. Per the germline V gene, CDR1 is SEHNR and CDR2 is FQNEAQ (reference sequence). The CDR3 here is CASSTPQGTQYF. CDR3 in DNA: TGTGCCAGCAGCACCCCACAGGGGACTCAGTACTTC.

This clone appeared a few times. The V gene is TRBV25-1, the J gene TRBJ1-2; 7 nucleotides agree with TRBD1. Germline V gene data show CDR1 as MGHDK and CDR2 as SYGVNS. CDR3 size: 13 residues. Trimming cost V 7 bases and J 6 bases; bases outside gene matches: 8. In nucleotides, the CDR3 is TGTGCCAGCAAAGGGACAGTCCATAATGGCTACACCTTC. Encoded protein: CASKGTVHNGYTF.

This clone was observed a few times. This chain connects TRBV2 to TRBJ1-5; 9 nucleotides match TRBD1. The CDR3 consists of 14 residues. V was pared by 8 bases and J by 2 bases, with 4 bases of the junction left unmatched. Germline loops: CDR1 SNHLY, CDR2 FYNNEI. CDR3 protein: CASQDRGGNQPQHF. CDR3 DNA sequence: TGTGCCAGCCAGGACAGGGGTGGCAATCAGCCCCAGCATTTT.

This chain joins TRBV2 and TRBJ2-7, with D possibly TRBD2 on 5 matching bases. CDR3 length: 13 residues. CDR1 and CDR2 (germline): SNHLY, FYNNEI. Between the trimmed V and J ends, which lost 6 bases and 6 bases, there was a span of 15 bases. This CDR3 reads CASRARVVREQYF. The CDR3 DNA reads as TGTGCCAGCAGGGCGAGGGTAGTACGCGAGCAGTACTTC.

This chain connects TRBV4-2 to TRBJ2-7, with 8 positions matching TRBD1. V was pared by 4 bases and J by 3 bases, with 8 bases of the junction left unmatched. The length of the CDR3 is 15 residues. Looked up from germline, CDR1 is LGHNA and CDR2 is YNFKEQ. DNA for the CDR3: TGTGCCAGCAGCCCCCGGACAGGGTTCTACTACGAGCAGTACTTC. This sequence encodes CASSPRTGFYYEQYF.

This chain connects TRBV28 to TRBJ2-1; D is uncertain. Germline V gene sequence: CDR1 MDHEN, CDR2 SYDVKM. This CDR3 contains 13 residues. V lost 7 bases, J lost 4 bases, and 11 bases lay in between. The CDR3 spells CASTQLRYNEQFF. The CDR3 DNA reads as TGTGCCAGCACCCAATTGCGGTACAATGAGCAGTTCTTC.